A selection of T cell receptor beta chains follows, all from one sample in a study of blood T cell repertoires in COVID-19. Clones were sequenced by immunoSEQ multiplex PCR, and TCRdb holds only the in-frame ones, with some missing. This sample has roughly 190,000 clones; around 90% occur once, and the top ten carry 0.5% to 0.65%. Source material: peripheral blood. The receptors come from a man in his fifties with acute or convalescent COVID-19. The CDR3 runs from the conserved cysteine through the conserved F or W. The D gene is left open where the match is weak. Size is omitted from some rows. Given values are once, few, many or a class for expanded clones.

CDR3 protein: CASNRQNTGELFF
CDR3 DNA: TGTGCCAGCAACAGACAGAACACCGGGGAGCTGTTTTTT
clone size: .
V gene: TRBV2
J gene: TRBJ2-2
D gene: .

CDR3 protein: CASGGSGSFETQYF
CDR3 DNA: TGTGCCAGCGGGGGGAGCGGGAGTTTCGAGACCCAGTACTTC
clone size: .
V gene: TRBV9
J gene: TRBJ2-5
D gene: TRBD2

CDR3 protein: CSVVGRANYGYTF
CDR3 DNA: TGCAGCGTTGTAGGGAGGGCCAACTATGGCTACACCTTC
clone size: .
V gene: TRBV29-1
J gene: TRBJ1-2
D gene: .

CDR3 protein: CASSQGVTSDLTGELFF
CDR3 DNA: TGTGCCAGCAGCCAAGGTGTGACTAGCGATCTCACCGGGGAGCTGTTTTTT
clone size: .
V gene: TRBV3-1/TRBV3-2
J gene: TRBJ2-2
D gene: TRBD2

CDR3 protein: CASSFQGRSYNEQFF
CDR3 DNA: TGTGCCAGCAGCTTTCAGGGGCGATCCTACAATGAGCAGTTCTTC
clone size: .
V gene: TRBV7-9
J gene: TRBJ2-1
D gene: .

CDR3 protein: CASYSPAGGLETQYF
CDR3 DNA: TGTGCCAGCTACTCACCAGCGGGAGGGTTGGAGACCCAGTACTTC
clone size: .
V gene: TRBV6-5
J gene: TRBJ2-5
D gene: TRBD2

CDR3 protein: CASSTGPAGGGNNEQFF
CDR3 DNA: TGTGCCAGTAGTACCGGCCCAGCGGGAGGAGGAAACAATGAGCAGTTCTTC
clone size: .
V gene: TRBV19
J gene: TRBJ2-1
D gene: TRBD2

CDR3 protein: CASSQEKDRVSQPQHF
CDR3 DNA: TGCGCCAGCAGCCAAGAGAAGGACAGGGTCAGTCAGCCCCAGCATTTT
clone size: .
V gene: TRBV4-1
J gene: TRBJ1-5
D gene: TRBD1

CDR3 protein: CAWREGQGNYGYTF
CDR3 DNA: TGTGCCTGGAGAGAGGGACAGGGTAACTATGGCTACACCTTC
clone size: once
V gene: TRBV30
J gene: TRBJ1-2
D gene: TRBD1

CDR3 protein: CASKRTVNQPQHF
CDR3 DNA: TGTGCCAGCAAACGGACAGTCAATCAGCCCCAGCATTTT
clone size: once
V gene: TRBV2
J gene: TRBJ1-5
D gene: .

CDR3 protein: CASSPGTSGGDPDTQYF
CDR3 DNA: TGTGCCAGCAGTCCCGGGACTAGCGGGGGCGACCCAGATACGCAGTATTTT
clone size: .
V gene: TRBV6-6
J gene: TRBJ2-3
D gene: TRBD2

CDR3 protein: CASSSDSGASYNSPLHF
CDR3 DNA: TGTGCCAGCAGTTCCGACTCAGGGGCATCCTATAATTCACCCCTCCACTTT
clone size: .
V gene: TRBV28
J gene: TRBJ1-6
D gene: .

CDR3 protein: CASSTFRGETEAFF
CDR3 DNA: TGTGCCAGCAGTACCTTCAGGGGGGAGACTGAAGCTTTCTTT
clone size: .
V gene: TRBV27
J gene: TRBJ1-1
D gene: TRBD1

CDR3 protein: CASRASPGELFF
CDR3 DNA: TGTGCCAGCAGGGCTAGCCCCGGGGAGCTGTTTTTT
clone size: .
V gene: TRBV11-2
J gene: TRBJ2-2
D gene: .

CDR3 protein: CASSLGQGISNQPQHF
CDR3 DNA: TGTGCCAGCAGCTTAGGCCAGGGAATTAGCAATCAGCCCCAGCATTTT
clone size: .
V gene: TRBV7-8
J gene: TRBJ1-5
D gene: .

CDR3 protein: CASSLGVEANVLTF
CDR3 DNA: TGTGCCAGCAGCCTAGGTGTGGAGGCCAACGTCCTGACTTTC
clone size: .
V gene: TRBV7-3
J gene: TRBJ2-6
D gene: .

CDR3 protein: CASSAGNSNEQFF
CDR3 DNA: TGTGCCAGCAGCGCCGGGAATAGCAATGAGCAGTTCTTC
clone size: .
V gene: TRBV6-2/TRBV6-3
J gene: TRBJ2-1
D gene: .

CDR3 protein: CSAAGNYGYTF
CDR3 DNA: TGCAGTGCTGCGGGGAACTATGGCTACACCTTC
clone size: once
V gene: TRBV20-1
J gene: TRBJ1-2
D gene: .

CDR3 protein: CASRGTGNTGELFF
CDR3 DNA: TGTGCCAGCAGGGGGACAGGGAACACCGGGGAGCTGTTTTTT
clone size: .
V gene: TRBV6-5
J gene: TRBJ2-2
D gene: TRBD1

CDR3 protein: CASSRDRRTGELFF
CDR3 DNA: TGTGCCAGCAGCAGGGACAGGCGAACCGGGGAGCTGTTTTTT
clone size: .
V gene: TRBV3-1/TRBV3-2
J gene: TRBJ2-2
D gene: TRBD1

CDR3 protein: CASSLDGGGFYGYTF
CDR3 DNA: TGTGCCAGCAGCTTAGATGGGGGCGGCTTCTATGGCTACACCTTC
clone size: .
V gene: TRBV7-8
J gene: TRBJ1-2
D gene: .

CDR3 protein: CASSGRQGGGSNEQYF
CDR3 DNA: TGTGCCAGCAGTGGACGACAGGGGGGCGGGAGTAACGAGCAGTACTTC
clone size: .
V gene: TRBV27
J gene: TRBJ2-7
D gene: TRBD1

CDR3 protein: CASSWGTGRNSPLHF
CDR3 DNA: TGTGCCAGCAGCTGGGGGACAGGGAGGAATTCACCCCTCCACTTT
clone size: .
V gene: TRBV7-8
J gene: TRBJ1-6
D gene: TRBD1